The next 25 T cell receptor beta chains were all read from a single sample in a study of cytomegalovirus exposure and HLA in healthy donors (dated by TCRdb to about 2017). Libraries were prepared through the immunoSEQ multiplex PCR assay. For the multiplex PCR, a mixture combining 60 forward primers for TCR Vbeta segments and 13 reverse primers for TCR Jbeta segments was used. TCRdb carries this immuneACCESS record with in-frame sequences only. Its versions omit some clonotypes, under half of them owing to an unresolved V gene in the studies checked, with the rest unexplained. The sample table shows about 98,000 clones, and 80% to 90% are seen once. The ten biggest clones cover approximately 1.3% of the sample. The sequencing input was PBMCs. The receptors originated from a man between 35 and 55 years old in good health and CMV-seronegative.

There are a few counts of this clone. V is TRBV4-3 and J is TRBJ2-1, with unresolved D. Germline V CDR1 and CDR2: LGHNA, YSLEER. Trimming stripped 1 base from V and 0 bases from J, with 7 bases between. The CDR3 length is 15 residues. CDR3 residues: CASSQGRSSYNEQFF. DNA of the CDR3: TGCGCCAGCAGCCAAGGCCGTAGCTCCTACAATGAGCAGTTCTTC.

The chain uses TRBV19 and TRBJ1-1; no firm D call. The V and J ends lost 5 bases and 6 bases respectively, with 10 bases between them. CDR1 is LNHDA and CDR2 is SQIVND in the germline V gene (reference sequence). The CDR3 is made up of 12 amino acids. This chain's CDR3 is CASSYLAAEAFF. The CDR3 bases are TGTGCCAGTAGTTATTTGGCGGCTGAAGCTTTCTTT.

Details on this clone: The sample carries other DNA sequences with the same CDR3. CDR3 amino acids: CASTGAHSGTEAFF. The DNA for the CDR3 is TGTGCCAGCACGGGAGCCCATTCGGGCACCGAAGCTTTCTTT. The chain carries TRBV6-5 and TRBJ1-1; D remains unclear. The CDR3 sequence is 14 residues long. CDR1 is MNHEY and CDR2 is SVGAGI in the germline V gene. Trimming left V 7 bases short and J 8 bases short, with 20 bases between.

This clone was detected a few times. The V call is TRBV5-1, the J call TRBJ1-2; 7 bases are a match to TRBD1. The germline gives CDR1 SGHRS, CDR2 YFSETQ. CDR3 length equals 15 residues. With V trimmed by 4 bases and J by 4 bases, 10 bases remained unmatched. CDR3 loop: CASSEGTGTVYGYTF. The DNA of the CDR3 is TGCGCCAGCAGCGAAGGGACCGGGACAGTCTATGGCTACACCTTC.

The genes are TRBV28 and TRBJ1-5; 7 positions match TRBD1. This CDR3 contains 16 residues. Trimming took 2 bases from V and 1 from J; bases not matched to a gene: 5. Germline-derived CDR1 and CDR2 are MDHEN and SYDVKM. The DNA for the CDR3 is TGTGCCAGCAGTTTAAAGGGGGCTTGGAGCAATCAGCCCCAGCATTTT. Encoded protein: CASSLKGAWSNQPQHF.

This clone was detected once. This sequence joins TRBV18 and TRBJ2-7, with a weak D call TRBD1 (6 bases). CDR1 and CDR2 (germline): KGHSH, LQKENI. Deletions cut 2 bases from V and 1 base from J, with 6 bases between. The CDR3 sequence is 13 residues long. DNA of the CDR3: TGTGCCAGCTCACCAGGACAGTCCTACGAGCAGTACTTC. Protein product: CASSPGQSYEQYF.

The V call is TRBV27, the J call TRBJ2-5; D may be TRBD2 (7 bases). CDR3 length: 13 amino acids. CDR1 MNHEY and CDR2 SMNVEV come from the germline V gene (reference sequence). The V gene lost 6 bases and the J gene lost 5 bases, with 13 bases spanning the gap. The CDR3: CASSHGGQETQYF. The CDR3 DNA follows: TGTGCCAGCAGCCACGGGGGGCAGGAGACCCAGTACTTC.

The CDR3 region has the DNA TGTGCCAGCAGCTTAGATTTGTTCCGGAACACTGAAGCTTTCTTT. Its translation: CASSLDLFRNTEAFF. The chain uses TRBV11-2 and TRBJ1-1; D is ambiguous. The germline V gene has CDR1 SGHAT and CDR2 FQNNGV. The V and J ends lost 0 bases and 1 base respectively, with 9 bases between them. CDR3 length: 15 amino acids.

The J gene is TRBJ2-5, the V gene TRBV27, with 8 bases aligning to TRBD1. This CDR3 is 18 amino acids long. V was pared by 1 base and J by 5 bases, with 15 bases of the junction left unmatched. The germline V gene encodes CDR1 MNHEY and CDR2 SMNVEV (reference sequence). CDR3 protein: CASSLWTSGTGGLETQYF. The CDR3 DNA reads as TGTGCCAGCAGTTTATGGACTTCCGGGACAGGAGGACTCGAGACCCAGTACTTC.

The chain carries TRBV7-8 and TRBJ1-6, with a possible D match to TRBD1 (6 bases). Deletions cut 1 base from V and 6 bases from J, with 10 bases between. The CDR3 loop spans 15 amino acids. Germline-derived CDR1 and CDR2 are SGHVS and FQNEAQ. The DNA of the CDR3 is TGTGCCAGCAGCTTAGTCGGGGGGGCTAATTCACCCCTCCACTTT. Translation: CASSLVGGANSPLHF.

For this clone: One end of the junction is discordant with germline, which a read error may explain. The V call is TRBV7-9, the J call TRBJ2-5; TRBD1 matches 9 bases. CDR1 SEHNR and CDR2 FQNEAQ come from the germline V gene (reference sequence). The CDR3 loop spans 15 amino acids. CDR3 nucleotides: TGTTCCAGCAGCTTAGGGGACAGGGCACAAGAGACCCAGTACTTC. It encodes CSSSLGDRAQETQYF.

The rearrangement joins TRBV5-8 to TRBJ2-7, with D perhaps matching TRBD1 (5 bases). Germline V gene data show CDR1 as SGHTS and CDR2 as YDEGEE. Trimming removed 2 bases at V and 4 bases at J, with 22 bases between. There are 17 residues in the CDR3. CDR3 in DNA: TGTGCCAGCAGCTTCATGAAAAGGACACGTATGAGGTACGAGCAGTACTTC. Its protein product is CASSFMKRTRMRYEQYF.

The genes are TRBV5-1 and TRBJ2-7, with 9 bases aligning to TRBD2. The V segment lost 4 bases and the J segment 6 bases; nucleotides outside the gene matches: 20. The length of the CDR3 is 18 residues. The germline V gene encodes CDR1 SGHRS and CDR2 YFSETQ. CDR3 sequence: CASSPPASGTRGPREQYF. DNA for the CDR3: TGCGCCAGCAGCCCACCGGCTAGCGGGACTAGAGGTCCCCGCGAGCAGTACTTC.

This chain uses TRBV2 with TRBJ1-2; TRBD1 might be the D (5 bases). The CDR3 loop spans 13 amino acids. Trimming took off 5 bases at V and 1 base at J, with 8 bases between the two ends. Germline assignment: CDR1 SNHLY and CDR2 FYNNEI. CDR3 DNA sequence: TGTGCCAGCAGTCCCGACAGTAACTATGGCTACACCTTC. Translated, it gives CASSPDSNYGYTF.

This clone was seen just once. V is TRBV27 and J is TRBJ1-1; D remains unclear. V lost 2 bases and J 5 bases, leaving 15 bases between the germline ends. The CDR3 sequence is 15 residues long. Per the germline V gene, CDR1 is MNHEY and CDR2 is SMNVEV (reference sequence). The CDR3 is CASSLGKGTGTEAFF. DNA of the CDR3: TGTGCCAGCAGTTTAGGTAAAGGAACGGGGACTGAAGCTTTCTTT.

The CDR3 region has the DNA TGTGCCAGCAGCTACCGGGACAGGGTTCGGGGGACTGAAGCTTTCTTT. It specifies CASSYRDRVRGTEAFF. V usage is TRBV6-5 and J usage is TRBJ1-1; 9 nucleotides line up with TRBD1. CDR3 length: 16 amino acids. J was trimmed by 5 bases and V by 6 bases; bases with no gene match: 13. CDR1 and CDR2 (germline): MNHEY, SVGAGI.

The chain employs TRBV6-5 and TRBJ1-5; 9 bases are shared with TRBD1. Trimming removed 8 bases from V and 5 bases from J; junction bases left unmatched: 7. This CDR3 region has 14 residues. Per the germline V gene, CDR1 is MNHEY and CDR2 is SVGAGI. The CDR3 sequence is CASLRGQGHQPQHF. CDR3 DNA sequence: TGTGCCAGCCTCCGAGGACAGGGGCATCAGCCCCAGCATTTT.

The chain employs TRBV10-3 and TRBJ2-3, with 7 bases that match TRBD1. The trim removed 10 bases at V and 0 bases at J, leaving 10 bases unmatched. The CDR3 length is 15 residues. CDR1 ENHRY and CDR2 SYGVKD come from the germline V gene. The CDR3 DNA reads TGTGCCACCCAGGGGGATATAACTAGCACAGATACGCAGTATTTT. Translated, it gives CATQGDITSTDTQYF.

This clone was found a few times. This chain links TRBV30 with TRBJ1-3; D unclear. V dropped 4 bases and J dropped 4 bases, with 8 bases sitting between them. Per the germline V gene, CDR1 is GTSNPN and CDR2 is SVGIG (reference sequence). CDR3 size: 12 residues. In DNA form, the CDR3 reads TGTGCCTGGATAACAACCGGAAACACCATATATTTT. Its translation is CAWITTGNTIYF.

The chain is built from TRBV4-1 and TRBJ2-2, with 9 bases lining up with TRBD1. The V segment lost 2 bases and the J segment 7 bases; nucleotides outside the gene matches: 5. The V gene's germline CDR1 is MGHRA and CDR2 YSYEKL. The CDR3 spans 15 residues. CDR3 amino acids: CASSQTGGEGGELFF. Written as DNA, the CDR3 is TGCGCCAGCAGCCAAACAGGGGGCGAAGGCGGGGAGCTGTTTTTT.

J is TRBJ1-2 and V is TRBV11-2, with TRBD1 identical over 9 bases. This CDR3 is 13 amino acids long. CDR1 is SGHAT and CDR2 is FQNNGV in the germline V gene. With V trimmed by 4 bases and J by 7 bases, 4 bases remained unmatched. The CDR3 protein is CASSSGQGTGYTF. The CDR3 DNA reads as TGTGCCAGCAGCTCCGGACAGGGGACTGGCTACACCTTC. The variable domain in full, completed from reference TRBV11-2 and TRBJ1-2, reads EAGVAQSPRYKIIEKRQSVAFWCNPISGHATLYWYQQILGQGPKLLIQFQNNGVVDDSQLPKDRFSAERLKGVDSTLKIQPAKLEDSAVYLCASSSGQGTGYTFGSGTRLTVV.

The V call is TRBV5-1, the J call TRBJ2-5; weak D call: TRBD1 (5 bases). The germline gives CDR1 SGHRS, CDR2 YFSETQ. This CDR3 contains 11 residues. V was pared by 7 bases and J by 4 bases, with 8 bases between. DNA of the CDR3: TGCGCCAGCGCCAGGGCAGAGACCCAGTACTTC. This gives the protein CASARAETQYF.

This clone was counted between two and nine times. V is TRBV7-3 and J is TRBJ2-2; D is perhaps TRBD1 (5 bases). V was shortened by 5 bases and J by 0 bases, with 16 bases between the two germline ends. Germline V gives CDR1 SGHTA, CDR2 FQGTGA. The CDR3 is made up of 17 amino acids. The CDR3 coding sequence is TGTGCCAGCAGCCGACTCTTTAGGACATCGAACACCGGGGAGCTGTTTTTT. Protein sequence: CASSRLFRTSNTGELFF.

This chain joins TRBV25-1 and TRBJ2-7, with TRBD2 as a possible D gene (7 bases). Germline CDR1 and CDR2: MGHDK and SYGVNS. Trimming took 3 bases from V and 0 from J, leaving 9 bases between them. CDR3 length: 14 amino acids. The CDR3 DNA follows: TGTGCCAGCAGTGATGGGGGGGCCTCCTACGAGCAGTACTTC. It translates to CASSDGGASYEQYF.

This chain joins TRBV2 and TRBJ1-2, with TRBD1 matching 9 bases. V lost 7 bases to trimming and J lost 1 base; unmatched junction nucleotides: 4. The CDR3 sequence is 14 residues long. CDR1 and CDR2 from the germline V gene are SNHLY and FYNNEI. This CDR3 reads CASNGDRVNYGYTF. Written as DNA, the CDR3 is TGTGCCAGCAACGGGGACAGGGTTAACTATGGCTACACCTTC.